This T cell receptor beta chain came from a study of beta chain features in type 1 diabetes. Findings and caveats of the study: The study found fewer insertions and more deletions at VDJ junctions in type 1 diabetes patients. Among all four CD4+ subsets, Type 1 diabetes patients had TCRB CDR3s that were moderately but significantly shorter.

The V gene lost 1 base and the J gene lost 4 bases, with 13 bases spanning the gap. In germline, CDR1 is LGHNA, CDR2 YNFKEQ. The length of the CDR3 is 15 residues. Concerning this clone: Its antigen remains unidentified.

As every portion of the isolated RNA was reverse transcribed, the sequencing read expressed TCRB transcripts. Roughly 3.6 million reads per sample on average were obtained from naive, central memory and regulatory T cell samples. TCRdb's copy holds only in-frame clones and misses some; the assay was immunoSEQ multiplex PCR. This sample has roughly 380,000 clones, with about 20% found just once. It was one heparinised blood draw, averaging about 116 mL, that each donor gave. The chain joins TRBV4-2 to TRBJ1-1; D unclear. Input material: naive CD4+ T cells from blood. The origin of this receptor is a woman aged 18-29 years in good health. CDR3 nucleotides: TGTGCCAGCAGCCAAGCGAGGTGGTCGGGCACTGAAGCTTTCTTT. It specifies CASSQARWSGTEAFF.